This TCR beta chain was observed in a study of control samples from healthy donors and cancer patients (dated by TCRdb to about 2020). At the junction V is shortened by 0 bases and J by 4 bases; bases outside the gene matches: 7. CDR1 and CDR2 (MNHEY, SVGAGI) derive from the germline V gene. Spanning cysteine to phenylalanine, the CDR3 consists of 16 amino acids. Just CDR3 DNA is preserved here, 48 bases in frame from base 1. With respect to this clone: Its antigen target is currently unknown. Nothing much larger sits one base from this clone, and base qualities are not available.

The receptor library was made with the immunoSEQ multiplex PCR assay. Entries here come from immuneACCESS through TCRdb and include only in-frame sequences with V and J called. Some clones fail to appear in such tables; in the studies checked, an unresolved V gene covers under half of the shortfall, and the cause of the remainder is unknown. In this sample the table shows roughly 120,000 clones, roughly 95% of which occur a single time. Of the sample, roughly 4% is held by the ten largest clones. The chain is made from TRBV6-5 and TRBJ1-2; TRBD1 matches 8 bases in the middle. The sample taken for sequencing was blood. The origin of this receptor is a man aged 25-40 years in good health. The DNA sequence is given as TGTGCCAGCAGTTACTCCCCTTCAGGGGGCGGCTATGGCTACACCTTC. Translated, this gives CASSYSPSGGGYGYTF.